This entry describes one T cell receptor beta chain. What it binds is unknown. This entry belongs to a study of CD8 T cells in ankylosing spondylitis. Looked up from germline, CDR1 is SGHRS and CDR2 is YFSETQ. This CDR3 is built from 15 residues. V was pared by 0 bases and J by 5 bases, with 5 bases of the junction left unmatched. Findings and limits, study-wide: Seven to nine highly homologous variants made up a TCR beta motif that seemed to typify ankylosing spondylitis blood. Disease-linked clones bore a CD8+ phenotype and were relatively rare in peripheral blood.

TCRdb recomputed calls from the 5' RACE reads with MiXCR, one row per CDR3 protein. Here the sample spans about 340,000 distinct CDR3 sequences, roughly 14% being singletons. This receptor was taken from a male donor with ankylosing spondylitis or in good health (not recorded which). V and J are TRBV5-1 and TRBJ2-3; 8 bases fit TRBD1. What was sequenced was blood, either unsorted or a sorted T cell fraction (not recorded which). CDR3 DNA: TGCGCCAGCAGCTTGGGGACAGGGTCAGGAGATACGCAGTATTTT. Its protein product is CASSLGTGSGDTQYF.